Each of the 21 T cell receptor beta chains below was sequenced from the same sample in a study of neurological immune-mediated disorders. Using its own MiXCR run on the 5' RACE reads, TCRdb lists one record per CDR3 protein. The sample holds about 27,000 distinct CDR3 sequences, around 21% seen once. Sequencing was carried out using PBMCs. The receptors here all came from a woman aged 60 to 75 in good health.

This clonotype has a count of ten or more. DNA for the CDR3: TGTGCCACCAGCAGCATCTTAGCGGGACTTGGAGATGAGCAGTTCTTC. As protein: CATSSILAGLGDEQFF. The chain recombines TRBV15 with TRBJ2-1, with 8 nucleotides matching TRBD2. The V segment lost 3 bases and the J segment 8 bases; nucleotides outside the gene matches: 12. The CDR3 is 16 residues long. CDR1 and CDR2 (germline): LNHNV, YYDKDF (reference sequence).

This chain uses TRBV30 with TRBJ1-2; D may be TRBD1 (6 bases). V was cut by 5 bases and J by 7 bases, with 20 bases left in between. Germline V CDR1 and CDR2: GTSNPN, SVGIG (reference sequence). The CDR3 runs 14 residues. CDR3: CAWEPGGGGGGYTF. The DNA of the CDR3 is TGTGCCTGGGAACCTGGTGGGGGCGGGGGTGGCTACACCTTC.

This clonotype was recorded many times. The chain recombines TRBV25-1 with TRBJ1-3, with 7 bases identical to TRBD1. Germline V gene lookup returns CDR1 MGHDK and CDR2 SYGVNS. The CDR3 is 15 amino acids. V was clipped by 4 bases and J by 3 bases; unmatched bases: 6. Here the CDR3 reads CASSALTGFGNTIYF. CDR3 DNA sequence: TGTGCCAGCAGTGCTTTGACAGGGTTTGGAAACACCATATATTTT.

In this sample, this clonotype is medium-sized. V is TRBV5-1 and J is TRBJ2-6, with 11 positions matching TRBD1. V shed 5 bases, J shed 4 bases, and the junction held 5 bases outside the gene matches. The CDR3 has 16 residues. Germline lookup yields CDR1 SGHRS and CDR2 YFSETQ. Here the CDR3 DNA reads TGCGCCAGCAGAGGACAGGGGGCGCCCGGGGCCAACGTCCTGACTTTC. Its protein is CASRGQGAPGANVLTF.

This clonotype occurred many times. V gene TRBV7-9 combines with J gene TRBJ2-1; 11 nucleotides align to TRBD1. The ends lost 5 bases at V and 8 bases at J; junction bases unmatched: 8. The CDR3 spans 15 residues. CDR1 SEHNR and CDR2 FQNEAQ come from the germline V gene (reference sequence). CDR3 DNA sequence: TGTGCCAGCAGCCAGGGGACAGGGGGTAGCGATGAGCAGTTCTTC. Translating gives CASSQGTGGSDEQFF. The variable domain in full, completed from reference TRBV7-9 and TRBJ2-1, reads DTGVSQNPRHKITKRGQNVTFRCDPISEHNRLYWYRQTLGQGPEFLTYFQNEAQLEKSRLLSDRFSAERPKGSFSTLEIQRTEQGDSAMYLCASSQGTGGSDEQFFGPGTRLTVL.

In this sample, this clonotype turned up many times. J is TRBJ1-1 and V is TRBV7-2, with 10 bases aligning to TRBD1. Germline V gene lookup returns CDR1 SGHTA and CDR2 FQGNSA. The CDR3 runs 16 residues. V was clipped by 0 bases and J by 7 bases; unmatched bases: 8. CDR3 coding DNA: TGTGCCAGCAGCTTAGCGAGAGGGGACAGGGGCGGTGAAGCTTTCTTT. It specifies CASSLARGDRGGEAFF.

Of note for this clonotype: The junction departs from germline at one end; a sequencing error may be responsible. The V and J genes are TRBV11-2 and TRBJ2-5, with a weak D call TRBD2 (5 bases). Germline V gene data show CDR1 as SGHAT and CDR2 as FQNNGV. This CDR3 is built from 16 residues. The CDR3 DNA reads TGTGCCATCAGCTTTATCGCTAGCATTATCGGGGAGACCCAGTACTTC. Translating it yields CAISFIASIIGETQYF.

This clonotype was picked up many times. CDR3 loop: CASSKLWQYGGRVPHEQYF. For the CDR3, the DNA is TGTGCCAGCAGCAAACTGTGGCAATATGGCGGGAGGGTCCCCCACGAGCAGTACTTC. The chain has TRBV7-2 and TRBJ2-7, with 9 bases fitting TRBD2. There are 19 residues in the CDR3. With V trimmed by 5 bases and J by 5 bases, 22 bases remained unmatched. Germline lookup yields CDR1 SGHTA and CDR2 FQGNSA.

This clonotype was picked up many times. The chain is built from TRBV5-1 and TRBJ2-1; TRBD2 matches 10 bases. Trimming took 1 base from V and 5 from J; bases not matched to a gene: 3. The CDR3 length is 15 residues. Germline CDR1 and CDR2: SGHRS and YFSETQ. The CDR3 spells CASSLLAGVDNEQFF. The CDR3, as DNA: TGCGCCAGCAGCTTGCTAGCGGGAGTTGACAATGAGCAGTTCTTC.

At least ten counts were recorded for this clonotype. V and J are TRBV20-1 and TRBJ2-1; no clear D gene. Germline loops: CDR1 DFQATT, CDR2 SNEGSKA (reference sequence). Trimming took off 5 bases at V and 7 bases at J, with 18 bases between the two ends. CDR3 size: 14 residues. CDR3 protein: CSAWDPQHLNEQFF. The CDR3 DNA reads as TGCAGTGCTTGGGATCCGCAACATCTGAATGAGCAGTTCTTC.

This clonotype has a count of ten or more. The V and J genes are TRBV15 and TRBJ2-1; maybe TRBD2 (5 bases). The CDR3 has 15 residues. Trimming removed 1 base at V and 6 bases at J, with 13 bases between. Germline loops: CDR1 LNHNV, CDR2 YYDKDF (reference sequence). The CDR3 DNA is TGTGCCACCAGCAGAGGTACAGCGGCGTTCAATGAGCAGTTCTTC. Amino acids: CATSRGTAAFNEQFF. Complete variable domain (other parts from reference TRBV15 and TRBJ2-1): DAMVIQNPRYQVTQFGKPVTLSCSQTLNHNVMYWYQQKSSQAPKLLFHYYDKDFNNEADTPDNFQSRRPNTSFCFLDIRSPGLGDTAMYLCATSRGTAAFNEQFFGPGTRLTVL.

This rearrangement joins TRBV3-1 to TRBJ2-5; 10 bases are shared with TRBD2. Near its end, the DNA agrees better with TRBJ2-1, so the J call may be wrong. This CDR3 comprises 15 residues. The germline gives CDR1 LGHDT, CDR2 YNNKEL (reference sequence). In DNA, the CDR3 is TGTGCCAGCAGCCAAGGTAGCGGGAGGAACAATGAGCAGTTCTTC. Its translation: CASSQGSGRNNEQFF.

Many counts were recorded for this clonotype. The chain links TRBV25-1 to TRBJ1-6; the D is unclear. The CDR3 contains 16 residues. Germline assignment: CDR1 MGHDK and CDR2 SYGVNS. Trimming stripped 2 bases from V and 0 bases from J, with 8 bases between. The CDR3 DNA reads TGTGCCAGCAGTGAACTCCGCAGCTCCTATAATTCACCCCTCCACTTT. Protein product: CASSELRSSYNSPLHF.

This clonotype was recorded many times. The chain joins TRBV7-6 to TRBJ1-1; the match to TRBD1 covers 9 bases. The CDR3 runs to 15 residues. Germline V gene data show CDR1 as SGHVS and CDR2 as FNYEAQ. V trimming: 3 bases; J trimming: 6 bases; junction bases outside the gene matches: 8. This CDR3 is CASSFDDRGFAEAFF. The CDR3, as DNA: TGTGCCAGCAGCTTCGACGACAGGGGGTTCGCTGAAGCTTTCTTT.

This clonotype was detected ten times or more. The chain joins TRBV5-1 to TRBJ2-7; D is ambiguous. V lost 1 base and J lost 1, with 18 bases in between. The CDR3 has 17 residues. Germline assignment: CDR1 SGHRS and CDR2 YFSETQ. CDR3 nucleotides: TGCGCCAGCAGCTTGTCGGCCTCAGTGTGGGTATCCTACGAGCAGTACTTC. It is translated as CASSLSASVWVSYEQYF.

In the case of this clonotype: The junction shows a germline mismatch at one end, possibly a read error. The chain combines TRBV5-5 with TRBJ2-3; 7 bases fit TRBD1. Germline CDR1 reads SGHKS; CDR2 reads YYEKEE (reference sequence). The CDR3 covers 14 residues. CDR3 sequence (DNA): TGTGCCAGCAACTTCCGGGACAGCACAGATACGAAGTATTTT. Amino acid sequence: CASNFRDSTDTKYF.

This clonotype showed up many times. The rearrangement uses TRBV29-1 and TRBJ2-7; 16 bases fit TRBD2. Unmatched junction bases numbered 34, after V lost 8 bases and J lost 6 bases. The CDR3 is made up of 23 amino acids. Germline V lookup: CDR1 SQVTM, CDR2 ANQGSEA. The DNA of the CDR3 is TGCAGCTCATCTAATGAGGGACAGGGCCGGGGACTAGCGGGAGGGCCCTTCCACCGCGAGCAGTACTTC. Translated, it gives CSSSNEGQGRGLAGGPFHREQYF.

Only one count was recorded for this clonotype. CDR3 in DNA: TGTGCCAGCAGTTCGGCCGGACAGGGGGCCGAGCAGTACTTC. The encoded protein is CASSSAGQGAEQYF. The rearrangement joins TRBV12-3 or TRBV12-4 to TRBJ2-7, with 11 bases aligning to TRBD1. The junction had 5 bases not matched to a gene; V was cut back by 4 bases and J by 6 bases. This CDR3 contains 14 residues.

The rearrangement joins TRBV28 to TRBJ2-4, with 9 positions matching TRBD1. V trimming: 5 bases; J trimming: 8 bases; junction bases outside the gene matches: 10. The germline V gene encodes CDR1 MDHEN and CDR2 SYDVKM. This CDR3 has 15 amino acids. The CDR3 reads CASSPWGQGPDIQYF. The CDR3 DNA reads TGTGCCAGCAGTCCTTGGGGACAGGGACCAGACATTCAGTACTTC. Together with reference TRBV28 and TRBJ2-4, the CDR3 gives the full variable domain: DVKVTQSSRYLVKRTGEKVFLECVQDMDHENMFWYRQDPGLGLRLIYFSYDVKMKEKGDIPEGYSVSREKKERFSLILESASTNQTSMYLCASSPWGQGPDIQYFGAGTRLSVL.

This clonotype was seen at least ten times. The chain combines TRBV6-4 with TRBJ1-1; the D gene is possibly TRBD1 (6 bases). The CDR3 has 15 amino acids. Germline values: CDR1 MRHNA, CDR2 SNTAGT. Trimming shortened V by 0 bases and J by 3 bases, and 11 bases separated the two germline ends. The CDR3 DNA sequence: TGTGCCAGCAGTGACTCGCCGGAGGGGGACACTGAAGCTTTCTTT. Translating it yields CASSDSPEGDTEAFF.

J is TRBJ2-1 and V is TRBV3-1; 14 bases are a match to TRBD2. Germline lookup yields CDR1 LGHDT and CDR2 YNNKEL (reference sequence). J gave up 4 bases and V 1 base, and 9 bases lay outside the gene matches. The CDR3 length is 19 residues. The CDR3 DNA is TGTGCCAGCAGCCAAGTGGGGACTAGCGGGAGTGCGAGTTACAATGAGCAGTTCTTC. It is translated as CASSQVGTSGSASYNEQFF.